This T cell receptor beta chain was sequenced in a study of T cells after yellow fever vaccination. Study-wide points: After the booster, 96% of CD4 and about nine tenths of CD8 primary-response clones were re-detected. Peak timing came faster in the weaker secondary response, day 5 versus 15.

Germline V lookup: CDR1 SGHTA, CDR2 FQGNSA. The CDR3 runs to 21 residues. The V end was cut by 3 bases, the J end by 0 bases, with 30 bases between. TCRdb re-derived calls from the 5' RACE reads in MiXCR, one entry per CDR3 protein. The sample consists of fewer than 150,000 distinct CDR3 sequences, roughly 8% of them appearing once. This clonotype was picked up a small number of times. Its specificity is not known. This clonotype was sampled from a man aged 25 to 40 who received the YFV17D yellow fever vaccine. J is TRBJ2-7 and V is TRBV7-2, with D perhaps matching TRBD1 (7 bases). The source material was CD4+ T cells sorted from PBMCs, sampled 5 days after the yellow fever booster vaccination. The CDR3 DNA sequence: TGTGCCAGCAGCTTCGCCGACTCAGTATTTGCGGGGACAGCGTCCTCCTACGAGCAGTACTTC. It codes for CASSFADSVFAGTASSYEQYF.